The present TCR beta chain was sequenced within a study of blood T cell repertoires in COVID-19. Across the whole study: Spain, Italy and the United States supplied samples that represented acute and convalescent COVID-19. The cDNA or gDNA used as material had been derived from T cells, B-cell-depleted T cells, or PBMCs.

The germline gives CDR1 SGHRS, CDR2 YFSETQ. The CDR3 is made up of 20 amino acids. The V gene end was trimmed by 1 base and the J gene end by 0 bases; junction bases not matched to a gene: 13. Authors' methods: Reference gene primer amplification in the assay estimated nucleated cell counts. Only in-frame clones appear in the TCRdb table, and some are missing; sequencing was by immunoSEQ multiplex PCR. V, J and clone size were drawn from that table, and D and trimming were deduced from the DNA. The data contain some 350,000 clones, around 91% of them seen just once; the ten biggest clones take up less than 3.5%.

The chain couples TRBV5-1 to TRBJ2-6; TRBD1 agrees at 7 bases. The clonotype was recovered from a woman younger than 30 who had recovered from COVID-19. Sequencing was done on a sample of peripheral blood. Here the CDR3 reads CASSLFARDSGASGANVLTF. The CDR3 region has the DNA TGCGCCAGCAGCTTGTTTGCTCGGGACAGCGGAGCCTCTGGGGCCAACGTCCTGACTTTC. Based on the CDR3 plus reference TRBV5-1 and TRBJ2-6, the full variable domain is KAGVTQTPRYLIKTRGQQVTLSCSPISGHRSVSWYQQTPGQGLQFLFEYFSETQRNKGNFPGRFSGRQFSNSRSEMNVSTLELGDSALYLCASSLFARDSGASGANVLTFGAGSRLTVL.